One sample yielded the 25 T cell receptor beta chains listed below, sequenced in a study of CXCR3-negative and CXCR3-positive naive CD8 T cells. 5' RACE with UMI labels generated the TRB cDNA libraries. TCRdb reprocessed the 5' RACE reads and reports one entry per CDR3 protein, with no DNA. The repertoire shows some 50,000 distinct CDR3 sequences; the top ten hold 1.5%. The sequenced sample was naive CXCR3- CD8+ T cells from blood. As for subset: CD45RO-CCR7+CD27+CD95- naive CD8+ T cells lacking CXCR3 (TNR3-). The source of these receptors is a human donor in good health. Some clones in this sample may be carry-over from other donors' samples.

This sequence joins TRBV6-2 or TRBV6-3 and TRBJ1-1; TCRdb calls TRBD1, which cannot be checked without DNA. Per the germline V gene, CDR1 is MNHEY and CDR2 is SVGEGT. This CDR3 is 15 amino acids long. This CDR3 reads CASSLQTGTNTEAFF.

The CDR3 sequence is CSVEEEGNEQFF. This chain links TRBV29-1 with TRBJ2-1; TCRdb names TRBD2, which stays unverified in the absence of DNA. The CDR3 spans 12 residues. Germline CDR1 and CDR2: SQVTM and ANQGSEA.

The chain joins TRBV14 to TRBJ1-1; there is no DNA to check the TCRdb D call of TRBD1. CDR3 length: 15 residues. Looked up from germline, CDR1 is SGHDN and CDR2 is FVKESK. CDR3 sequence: CASSQDEGEIAEAFF. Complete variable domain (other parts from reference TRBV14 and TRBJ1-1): EAGVTQFPSHSVIEKGQTVTLRCDPISGHDNLYWYRRVMGKEIKFLLHFVKESKQDESGMPNNRFLAERTGGTYSTLKVQPAELEDSGVYFCASSQDEGEIAEAFFGQGTRLTVV.

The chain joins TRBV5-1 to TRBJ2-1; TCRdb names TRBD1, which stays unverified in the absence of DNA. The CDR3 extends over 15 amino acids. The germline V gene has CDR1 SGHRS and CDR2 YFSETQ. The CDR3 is CASSLELEGRDEQFF.

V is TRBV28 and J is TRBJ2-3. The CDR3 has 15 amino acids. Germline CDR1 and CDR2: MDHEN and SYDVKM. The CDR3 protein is CASSLGSADVDTQYF.

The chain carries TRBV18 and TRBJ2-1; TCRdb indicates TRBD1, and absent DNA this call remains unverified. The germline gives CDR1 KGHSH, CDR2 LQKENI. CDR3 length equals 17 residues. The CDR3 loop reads CASSPRPLTGGYNEQFF. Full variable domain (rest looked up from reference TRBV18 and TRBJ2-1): NAGVMQNPRHLVRRRGQEARLRCSPMKGHSHVYWYRQLPEEGLKFMVYLQKENIIDESGMPKERFSAEFPKEGPSILRIQQVVRGDSAAYFCASSPRPLTGGYNEQFFGPGTRLTVL.

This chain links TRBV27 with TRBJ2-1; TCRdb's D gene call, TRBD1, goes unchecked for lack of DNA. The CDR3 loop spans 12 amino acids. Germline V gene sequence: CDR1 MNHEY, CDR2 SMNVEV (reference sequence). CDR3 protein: CAIRTGGYEQFF.

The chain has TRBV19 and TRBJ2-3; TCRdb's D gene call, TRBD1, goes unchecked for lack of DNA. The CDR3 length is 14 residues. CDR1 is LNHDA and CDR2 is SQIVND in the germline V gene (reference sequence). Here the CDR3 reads CASSRDSNTDTQYF. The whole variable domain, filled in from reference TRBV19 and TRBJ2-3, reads DGGITQSPKYLFRKEGQNVTLSCEQNLNHDAMYWYRQDPGQGLRLIYYSQIVNDFQKGDIAEGYSVSREKKESFPLTVTSAQKNPTAFYLCASSRDSNTDTQYFGPGTRLTVL.

The CDR3 sequence: CASSEERGTNTGELFF. The chain combines TRBV7-2 with TRBJ2-2; the TRBD1 assignment by TCRdb is unverifiable without DNA. The CDR3 runs to 16 residues. The V gene's germline CDR1 is SGHTA and CDR2 FQGNSA.

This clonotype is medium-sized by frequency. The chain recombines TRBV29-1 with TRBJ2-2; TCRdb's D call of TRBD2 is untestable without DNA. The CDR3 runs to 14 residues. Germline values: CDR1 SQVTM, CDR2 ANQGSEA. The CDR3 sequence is CSVERDASTGELFF.

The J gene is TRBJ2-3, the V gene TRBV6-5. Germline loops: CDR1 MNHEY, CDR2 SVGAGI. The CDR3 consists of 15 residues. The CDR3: CASGFGVEDTDTQYF.

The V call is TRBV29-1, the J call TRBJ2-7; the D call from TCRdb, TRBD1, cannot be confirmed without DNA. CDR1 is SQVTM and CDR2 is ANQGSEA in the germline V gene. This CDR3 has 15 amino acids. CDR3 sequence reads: CSVPPGQGSPYEQYF.

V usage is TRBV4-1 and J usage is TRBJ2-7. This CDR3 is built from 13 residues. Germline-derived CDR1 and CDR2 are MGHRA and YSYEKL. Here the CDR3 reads CASSPEGSYEQYF.

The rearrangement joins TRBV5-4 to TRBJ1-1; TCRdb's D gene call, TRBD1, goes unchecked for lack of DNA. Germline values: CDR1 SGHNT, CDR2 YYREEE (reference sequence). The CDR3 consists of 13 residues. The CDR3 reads CASSGGGGTEAFF.

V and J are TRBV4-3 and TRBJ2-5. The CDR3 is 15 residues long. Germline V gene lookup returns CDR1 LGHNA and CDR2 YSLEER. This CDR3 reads CASSQDLGLQETQYF.

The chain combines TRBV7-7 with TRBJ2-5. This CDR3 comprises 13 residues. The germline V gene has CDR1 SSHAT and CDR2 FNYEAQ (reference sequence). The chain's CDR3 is CASSLYQQETQYF.

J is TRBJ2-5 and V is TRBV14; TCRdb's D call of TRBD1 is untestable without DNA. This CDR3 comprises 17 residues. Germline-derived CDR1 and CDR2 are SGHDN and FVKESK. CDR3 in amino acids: CASSQVRDRSLQETQYF.

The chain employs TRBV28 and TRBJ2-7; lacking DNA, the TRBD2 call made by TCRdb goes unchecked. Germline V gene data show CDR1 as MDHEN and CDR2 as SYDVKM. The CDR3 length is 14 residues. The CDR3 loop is CASNPSGRRDEQYF.

The CDR3: CSARDPLGREYNEQFF. The rearrangement links TRBV20-1 to TRBJ2-1; TCRdb's D gene call, TRBD1, goes unchecked for lack of DNA. The CDR3 has 16 amino acids. Germline CDR1 and CDR2: DFQATT and SNEGSKA (reference sequence).

The CDR3 sequence is CSAFSGNPYNEQFF. The rearrangement joins TRBV20-1 to TRBJ2-1; TCRdb picks TRBD2, but there is no DNA to check that call. Germline loops: CDR1 DFQATT, CDR2 SNEGSKA (reference sequence). The CDR3 covers 14 residues.

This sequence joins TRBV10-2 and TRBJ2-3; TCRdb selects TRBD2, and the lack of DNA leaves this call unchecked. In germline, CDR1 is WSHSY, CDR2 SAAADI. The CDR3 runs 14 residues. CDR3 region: CASSENFPRDTQYF.

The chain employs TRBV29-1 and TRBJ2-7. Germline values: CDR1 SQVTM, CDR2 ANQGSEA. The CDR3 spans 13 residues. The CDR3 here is CSVPDRNTYEQYF.

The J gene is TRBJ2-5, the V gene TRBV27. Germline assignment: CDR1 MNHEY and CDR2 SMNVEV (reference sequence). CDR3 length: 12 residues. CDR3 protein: CASQAGEETQYF.

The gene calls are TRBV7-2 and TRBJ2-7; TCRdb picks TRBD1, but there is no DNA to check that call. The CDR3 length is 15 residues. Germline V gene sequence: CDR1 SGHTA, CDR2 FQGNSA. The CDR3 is CASSFSRGRGTEQYF.

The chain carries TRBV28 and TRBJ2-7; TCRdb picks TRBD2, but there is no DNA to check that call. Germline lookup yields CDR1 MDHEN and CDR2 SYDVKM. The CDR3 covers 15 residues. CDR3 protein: CASSFSGYSPDEQYF.